This T cell receptor beta chain originates from a study of cytomegalovirus exposure and HLA in healthy donors. Overall study results and limits: In a later analysis, common viral pathogens appeared linked to several of the most significant clusters. It was 150 to 200 TCR beta chains that were listed as cytomegalovirus-associated. DRB1 had the most TCR associations and HLA-C the fewest, a later analysis found, with rates varying by HLA locus.

Details on this clone: The antigen remains undetermined.

Trimming left V 0 bases short and J 6 bases short, with 14 bases between. The germline V gene has CDR1 SGDLS and CDR2 YYNGEE. The CDR3 runs to 15 residues. PCR used 60 Vbeta primers and 13 Jbeta primers. In the authors' workflow: An analysis that came later counted around 80 million unique TCR beta chains, approximately 10 million shared. Repertoires were generated with immunoSEQ multiplex PCR, while TCRdb's copy carries only in-frame clones and drops some. V and J calls plus clone size are reproduced from that table; the DNA served to infer D and trimming. The sample includes 45,000 to 70,000 clones.

The chain links TRBV9 to TRBJ2-3, with D possibly matching TRBD2 (6 bases). The origin of this receptor is a woman aged 25 to 39 in good health and CMV-seropositive. Sequences were obtained from PBMCs. The CDR3 DNA reads as TGTGCCAGCAGCGTAGAGGAGGGGTCCCTGGATACGCAGTATTTT. The encoded protein is CASSVEEGSLDTQYF.